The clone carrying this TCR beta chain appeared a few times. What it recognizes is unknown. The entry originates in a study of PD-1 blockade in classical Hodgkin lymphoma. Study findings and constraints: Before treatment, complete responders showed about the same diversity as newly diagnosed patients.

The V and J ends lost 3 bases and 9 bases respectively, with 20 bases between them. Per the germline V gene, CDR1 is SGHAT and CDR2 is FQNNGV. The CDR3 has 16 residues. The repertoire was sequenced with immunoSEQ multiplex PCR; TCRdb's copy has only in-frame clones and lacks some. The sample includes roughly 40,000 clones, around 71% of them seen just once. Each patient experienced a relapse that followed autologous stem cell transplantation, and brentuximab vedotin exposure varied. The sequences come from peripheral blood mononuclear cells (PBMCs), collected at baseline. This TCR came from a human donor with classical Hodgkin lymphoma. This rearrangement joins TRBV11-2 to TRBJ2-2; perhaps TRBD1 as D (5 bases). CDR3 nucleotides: TGTGCCAGCAGCTTTTTCGCACAGGAGATCCACCGGGAGCTGTTTTTT. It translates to CASSFFAQEIHRELFF.